Detailed here is one T cell receptor beta chain. Its antigen is still unknown. This sample is drawn from a study of T cell clonotyping in hematopoietic cell transplantation. Study outcomes and limitations: Higher Inverse Simpson Index values in graft donor and pretransplant recipient predicted broader posttransplant TCR diversity. At the given depth, recipient repertoires were over 95% de novo clonotypes. Pathologically expanded recipient clonotypes increased progressively from day 30 to day 180 as diversity fell.

Data came from immunoSEQ multiplex PCR; TCRdb stores just in-frame clones and leaves some out. The sample comprises roughly 5,000 clones, 90% of which are singletons, and more than 5% rests with the top ten. Sequencing used peripheral blood mononuclear cells. This clonotype was obtained from a man aged 40-50 years in good health. Some clones in this sample may be carry-over from other donors' samples.

CDR3 bases: TGTGCCAGCACCCTACCCCCCAAAGAGACCCAGTACTTC. Protein: CASTLPPKETQYF. V and J are TRBV5-5 and TRBJ2-5; no reliable D call. The length of the CDR3 is 13 residues. V was trimmed by 6 bases and J by 3 bases, leaving 12 bases between them. Germline V gene lookup returns CDR1 SGHKS and CDR2 YYEKEE (reference sequence).